The 27 T cell receptor beta chains below come from one sample, sequenced in a study of blood T cell repertoires in COVID-19. Libraries were prepared by immunoSEQ multiplex PCR; TCRdb keeps only in-frame clonotypes and omits some of them. The sample carries about 190,000 clones, 84% recorded once. Sequenced: peripheral blood. The receptors here all came from a human donor in a cohort sampled during active COVID-19.

This chain uses TRBV10-1 with TRBJ1-1; tentative D call: TRBD1 (6 bases). This CDR3 has 13 residues. V was shortened by 4 bases and J by 7 bases, with 13 bases between the two germline ends. CDR1 is WNHNN, CDR2 SYGVQD, per germline (reference sequence). The CDR3 sequence is CASSGSGQDEAFF. The CDR3, as DNA: TGCGCCAGCAGTGGATCGGGACAAGATGAAGCTTTCTTT.

This chain connects TRBV6-5 to TRBJ1-1; the D is unclear. V shed 0 bases and J shed 1 base, with 12 bases lying between them. There are 16 residues in the CDR3. Germline CDR1 is MNHEY and CDR2 is SVGAGI. The CDR3 protein is CASSYSSTMRNTEAFF. CDR3 sequence (DNA): TGTGCCAGCAGTTACTCGTCAACGATGCGGAACACTGAAGCTTTCTTT.

The V and J genes are TRBV5-1 and TRBJ2-7, with 10 positions matching TRBD2. Unmatched junction bases numbered 9, after V lost 4 bases and J lost 5 bases. Germline loops: CDR1 SGHRS, CDR2 YFSETQ. The CDR3 loop spans 15 amino acids. DNA of the CDR3: TGCGCCAGCAGCACTCTAGCGGGAGTGCAACACGAGCAGTACTTC. Translated, it gives CASSTLAGVQHEQYF.

V usage is TRBV3-1 (or the pseudogene TRBV3-2) and J usage is TRBJ1-1; no reliable D call. CDR1 and CDR2 from the germline V gene are LGHDT and YNNKEL (reference sequence). The CDR3 sequence is 20 residues long. Deletions cut 0 bases from V and 2 bases from J, with 25 bases between. CDR3 coding DNA: TGTGCCAGCAGCCAAGATTGGGGAGCAGGCCCTCTAATCATAAACACTGAAGCTTTCTTT. Translated, it gives CASSQDWGAGPLIINTEAFF.

The V and J genes are TRBV9 and TRBJ1-6, with 7 bases identical to TRBD1. With V trimmed by 5 bases and J by 8 bases, 7 bases remained unmatched. CDR1 and CDR2 (germline): SGDLS, YYNGEE. The CDR3 is 14 amino acids. The CDR3 region has the DNA TGTGCCAGCAGAGCAGACAGGGATTATTCACCCCTCCACTTT. Translation: CASRADRDYSPLHF.

The CDR3 sequence: CASSPGGSRRNTEAFF. The CDR3 region has the DNA TGTGCCAGCAGCCCAGGGGGGAGCAGGCGGAACACTGAAGCTTTCTTT. The genes are TRBV5-4 and TRBJ1-1; 7 nucleotides align to TRBD1. The CDR3 has 16 amino acids. Germline V gives CDR1 SGHNT, CDR2 YYREEE (reference sequence). The trim removed 4 bases at V and 1 base at J, leaving 10 bases unmatched.

The chain couples TRBV5-1 to TRBJ2-2, with 9 bases identical to TRBD1. Germline V gene sequence: CDR1 SGHRS, CDR2 YFSETQ. The V segment lost 4 bases and the J segment 6 bases; nucleotides outside the gene matches: 4. This CDR3 spans 14 amino acids. The CDR3 DNA reads as TGCGCCAGCAGCAGAGGACAGGGGCCCGGGGAGCTGTTTTTT. Translation: CASSRGQGPGELFF.

The CDR3, as DNA: TGCGCCAGCAGCCAATACCAGGGCAGGGTTGGAGGGCCTGGGACAGATACGCAGTATTTT. As protein: CASSQYQGRVGGPGTDTQYF. The chain joins TRBV4-1 to TRBJ2-3; tentatively, D is TRBD2 (6 bases). Germline-derived CDR1 and CDR2 are MGHRA and YSYEKL. V dropped 2 bases and J dropped 3 bases, with 27 bases sitting between them. CDR3 length equals 20 residues.

This chain connects TRBV7-2 to TRBJ1-4; D gene unclear. The germline V gene encodes CDR1 SGHTA and CDR2 FQGNSA. This CDR3 is built from 13 residues. V was pared by 5 bases and J by 0 bases, with 4 bases between. CDR3 bases: TGTGCCAGCAGCCCCGCAACTAATGAAAAACTGTTTTTT. Amino acids: CASSPATNEKLFF.

The chain recombines TRBV18 with TRBJ1-2; the match to TRBD1 covers 8 bases. This CDR3 has 14 amino acids. The ends lost 3 bases at V and 4 bases at J; junction bases unmatched: 4. CDR1 is KGHSH, CDR2 LQKENI, per germline. CDR3 nucleotide sequence: TGTGCCAGCTCACCGGACAGGGAGCTCTATGGCTACACCTTC. The encoded protein is CASSPDRELYGYTF.

The rearrangement links TRBV10-2 to TRBJ1-2; maybe TRBD1 (5 bases). V was cut by 7 bases and J by 8 bases, with 17 bases left in between. Germline V CDR1 and CDR2: WSHSY, SAAADI. This CDR3 comprises 13 residues. The CDR3 loop is CASTDGHSRGYTF. For the CDR3, the DNA is TGCGCCAGCACCGACGGACACTCTCGGGGCTACACCTTC.

The chain employs TRBV19 and TRBJ1-2; D gene ambiguous. V was trimmed by 5 bases and J by 8 bases, leaving 27 bases between them. This CDR3 is built from 17 residues. Germline values: CDR1 LNHDA, CDR2 SQIVND (reference sequence). The chain's CDR3 is CASSRLARPASFKGYTF. CDR3 in DNA: TGTGCCAGTAGTCGACTGGCGCGGCCGGCTAGTTTTAAGGGCTACACCTTC.

CDR3 sequence reads: CASTLDRVTLFNYGYTF. DNA of the CDR3: TGTGCCAGCACCTTGGACAGGGTAACGCTTTTCAACTATGGCTACACCTTC. The rearrangement links TRBV7-2 to TRBJ1-2; the match to TRBD1 covers 8 bases. After removal of 7 bases from V and 2 bases from J, the junction contained 15 bases not matched to a gene. The germline V gene encodes CDR1 SGHTA and CDR2 FQGNSA. This CDR3 spans 17 amino acids.

The rearrangement links TRBV2 to TRBJ2-3; TRBD2 matches at 8 bases. V shed 3 bases and J 4 bases; nucleotides not matched to a gene: 9. The CDR3 spans 16 residues. From germline, CDR1 is SNHLY and CDR2 FYNNEI. The CDR3, as DNA: TGTGCCAGCAGTGACGAGGCGGGGGGCCAGGCAGATACGCAGTATTTT. It translates to CASSDEAGGQADTQYF.

The chain carries TRBV27 and TRBJ1-3; 7 nucleotides align to TRBD1. The CDR3 extends over 15 amino acids. With 8 bases clipped from V and 1 base from J, the junction kept 8 bases outside the gene matches. The germline gives CDR1 MNHEY, CDR2 SMNVEV (reference sequence). CDR3 protein: CASRPTGHSGNTIYF. The DNA of the CDR3 is TGTGCCAGCCGCCCGACAGGGCATTCTGGAAACACCATATATTTT.

This clone was seen only once. This chain uses TRBV6-5 with TRBJ2-2; 11 nucleotides agree with TRBD1. Trimming cost V 4 bases and J 7 bases; bases outside gene matches: 5. This CDR3 has 15 amino acids. CDR1 and CDR2 from the germline V gene are MNHEY and SVGAGI. The DNA for the CDR3 is TGTGCCAGCAGTTCAGGACAGGGGGCCGTCGGGGAGCTGTTTTTT. It translates to CASSSGQGAVGELFF.

The J gene is TRBJ2-6, the V gene TRBV7-6; 9 bases agree with TRBD1. Germline CDR1 and CDR2: SGHVS and FNYEAQ. The CDR3 has 18 residues. Losses at the gene ends were 2 bases for V and 4 bases for J; bases not matched to a gene: 9. For the CDR3, the DNA is TGTGCCAGCAGCTTATTTGGACAGGGGAATTCCGGGGCCAACGTCCTGACTTTC. This translates into CASSLFGQGNSGANVLTF.

The chain recombines TRBV18 with TRBJ2-7; a possible D gene is TRBD1 (5 bases). The CDR3 has 12 residues. Germline-derived CDR1 and CDR2 are KGHSH and LQKENI. The ends were cut back, 3 bases at V and 2 bases at J, with 5 bases in the middle. CDR3 amino acids: CASSPRAYEQYF. The CDR3 DNA follows: TGTGCCAGCTCACCCAGGGCCTACGAGCAGTACTTC.

The gene calls are TRBV2 and TRBJ1-1, with a tentative D call TRBD1 (5 bases). CDR3 length equals 13 residues. In germline, CDR1 is SNHLY, CDR2 FYNNEI. V dropped 4 bases and J dropped 1 base, with 7 bases sitting between them. The CDR3 DNA sequence: TGTGCCAGCAGTGGACAGCAGAACACTGAAGCTTTCTTT. This gives the protein CASSGQQNTEAFF. Full variable domain (outside the CDR3, taken from reference TRBV2 and TRBJ1-1): EPEVTQTPSHQVTQMGQEVILRCVPISNHLYFYWYRQILGQKVEFLVSFYNNEISEKSEIFDDQFSVERPDGSNFTLKIRSTKLEDSAMYFCASSGQQNTEAFFGQGTRLTVV.

The chain is built from TRBV6-4 and TRBJ2-1; 9 bases fit TRBD1. This CDR3 is 15 amino acids long. Germline V gene sequence: CDR1 MRHNA, CDR2 SNTAGT. V lost 3 bases and J lost 4; bases outside the gene matches: 4. This CDR3 reads CASSEGQGKYNEQFF. The DNA of the CDR3 is TGTGCCAGCAGTGAGGGACAGGGTAAATACAATGAGCAGTTCTTC.

The rearrangement links TRBV2 to TRBJ1-1; TRBD1 might be the D (5 bases). V was clipped by 3 bases and J by 2 bases, with 19 bases between them. From germline, CDR1 is SNHLY and CDR2 FYNNEI. This CDR3 comprises 17 residues. CDR3 amino acids: CASSESRFGGRNTEAFF. Here the CDR3 DNA reads TGTGCCAGCAGTGAGAGTAGGTTTGGGGGGAGAAACACTGAAGCTTTCTTT.

This sequence joins TRBV7-9 and TRBJ2-5, with D possibly matching TRBD1 (6 bases). The V and J ends lost 3 bases and 2 bases respectively, with 22 bases between them. The CDR3 runs 18 residues. Per the germline V gene, CDR1 is SEHNR and CDR2 is FQNEAQ (reference sequence). The CDR3 DNA reads as TGTGCCAGCAGCTTGGGAGCAGGGGAGCTGGCGTTTCAAGAGACCCAGTACTTC. It is translated as CASSLGAGELAFQETQYF. The whole variable domain, filled in from reference TRBV7-9 and TRBJ2-5, reads DTGVSQNPRHKITKRGQNVTFRCDPISEHNRLYWYRQTLGQGPEFLTYFQNEAQLEKSRLLSDRFSAERPKGSFSTLEIQRTEQGDSAMYLCASSLGAGELAFQETQYFGPGTRLLVL.

The V call is TRBV5-5, the J call TRBJ1-2; TRBD1 might be the D (6 bases). The CDR3 loop spans 14 amino acids. The V and J ends lost 4 bases and 2 bases respectively, with 12 bases between them. The germline V gene encodes CDR1 SGHKS and CDR2 YYEKEE (reference sequence). CDR3 in DNA: TGTGCCAGCAGCAGTGAAACAGGGAACTATGGCTACACCTTC. Its translation: CASSSETGNYGYTF. The variable domain in full, with the rest retrieved from reference TRBV5-5 and TRBJ1-2, is DAGVTQSPTHLIKTRGQQVTLRCSPISGHKSVSWYQQVLGQGPQFIFQYYEKEERGRGNFPDRFSARQFPNYSSELNVNALLLGDSALYLCASSSETGNYGYTFGSGTRLTVV.

The chain is built from TRBV7-9 and TRBJ2-2; the D gene is possibly TRBD2 (6 bases). Trimming shortened V by 4 bases and J by 5 bases, and 23 bases separated the two germline ends. The CDR3 extends over 18 amino acids. Germline-derived CDR1 and CDR2 are SEHNR and FQNEAQ (reference sequence). CDR3 region: CASSWDKGGPPGTGELFF. CDR3 nucleotide sequence: TGTGCCAGCAGCTGGGATAAGGGAGGCCCGCCGGGGACCGGGGAGCTGTTTTTT.

V and J are TRBV7-9 and TRBJ2-5; tentative D call: TRBD1 (5 bases). V lost 3 bases and J 4 bases, leaving 9 bases between the germline ends. The V gene's germline CDR1 is SEHNR and CDR2 FQNEAQ (reference sequence). The CDR3 runs 13 residues. CDR3 loop: CASSFDSRETQYF. The CDR3 DNA is TGTGCCAGCAGCTTCGACAGCCGAGAGACCCAGTACTTC.

The chain uses TRBV11-2 and TRBJ2-3, with 7 bases matching TRBD2. CDR3 length: 16 amino acids. Trimming at V came to 5 bases and at J to 2 bases, leaving 10 bases not matched to a gene. CDR1 SGHAT and CDR2 FQNNGV come from the germline V gene. This CDR3 reads CASSPLRLASTDTQYF. CDR3 in DNA: TGTGCCAGCAGCCCCCTTCGACTAGCTTCCACAGATACGCAGTATTTT.

The chain combines TRBV9 with TRBJ2-3, with TRBD2 matching 7 bases. After removal of 3 bases from V and 4 bases from J, the junction contained 8 bases not matched to a gene. Germline V gene data show CDR1 as SGDLS and CDR2 as YYNGEE. This CDR3 is 15 amino acids long. This chain's CDR3 is CASSGYGRGADTQYF. As DNA, the CDR3 is TGTGCCAGCAGCGGATACGGACGGGGGGCAGATACGCAGTATTTT.